These 10 T cell receptor beta chains originate from one sample sequenced in a study of shared clonotypes between healthy human individuals. The naive CD8 subset, CD45RO-negative cells positively selected for CCR7, excluded terminally differentiated effector memory CD45RA+ cells. Data came from immunoSEQ multiplex PCR; TCRdb stores just in-frame clones and leaves some out. The sample holds some 2.1 million clones, less than 95% seen once. The sample comprised naive CD8+ T cells sorted from blood. These receptors all stem from a man younger than 30 in good health.

The chain combines TRBV10-3 with TRBJ2-7; 7 bases are shared with TRBD1. The CDR3 runs 11 residues. Germline CDR1 is ENHRY and CDR2 is SYGVKD. The V and J ends lost 11 bases and 2 bases, in that order; junction bases with no gene match: 3. CDR3 in amino acids: CAAGTAYEQYF. CDR3 sequence (DNA): TGTGCCGCCGGGACAGCCTACGAGCAGTACTTC.

Turning to this clone: One junction end does not reproduce the germline sequence, and a read error may be involved. The chain employs TRBV6-5 and TRBJ2-1; D gene unclear. The CDR3 extends over 12 amino acids. Germline assignment: CDR1 MNHEY and CDR2 SVGAGI. The chain's CDR3 is CASRESSNEQFF. The CDR3 DNA is TGTGCCAGCAGGGAATCCTCCAATGAGCAGTTCTTC.

This chain uses TRBV27 with TRBJ1-2, with D possibly being TRBD1 (6 bases). The CDR3 is 16 residues long. The V and J ends lost 3 bases and 4 bases respectively, with 18 bases between them. Germline V gene data show CDR1 as MNHEY and CDR2 as SMNVEV (reference sequence). The CDR3 loop reads CASSFEGGGGGYGYTF. CDR3 nucleotide sequence: TGTGCCAGCAGTTTTGAAGGAGGGGGAGGTGGCTATGGCTACACCTTC.

On this clone itself: The sample contains more than one DNA sequence encoding this CDR3. V gene TRBV4-1 combines with J gene TRBJ2-1; D unresolved. Looked up from germline, CDR1 is MGHRA and CDR2 is YSYEKL. Trimming removed 3 bases at V and 6 bases at J, with 6 bases between. The CDR3 covers 12 residues. The CDR3 nucleotides are TGCGCCAGCAGCCAGTTTTCCAATGAGCAGTTCTTC. This encodes CASSQFSNEQFF.

V is TRBV6-5 and J is TRBJ1-1; D not certain. The CDR3 totals 14 residues. Deletions cut 2 bases from V and 10 bases from J, with 17 bases between. CDR1 is MNHEY and CDR2 is SVGAGI in the germline V gene. This CDR3 is CASSYHYSDVAAFF. The CDR3 DNA follows: TGTGCCAGCAGTTACCACTATTCGGATGTGGCAGCTTTCTTT.

The gene calls are TRBV27 and TRBJ2-2; D gene unclear. The germline V gene has CDR1 MNHEY and CDR2 SMNVEV (reference sequence). V was shortened by 3 bases and J by 7 bases, with 6 bases between the two germline ends. The CDR3 is 12 residues long. CDR3 protein: CASSFLFGELFF. The CDR3, as DNA: TGTGCCAGCAGTTTTCTCTTCGGGGAGCTGTTTTTT.

J is TRBJ1-1 and V is TRBV30, with TRBD1 matching 11 bases. The CDR3 spans 15 residues. The germline V gene encodes CDR1 GTSNPN and CDR2 SVGIG (reference sequence). Germline trimming cut 2 bases from V and 6 bases from J; bases unmatched to any gene: 8. CDR3 sequence: CAWSKPGQGVSEAFF. The DNA for the CDR3 is TGTGCCTGGAGTAAACCGGGACAGGGGGTTTCTGAAGCTTTCTTT.

On this clone: The sample contains more than one DNA sequence encoding this CDR3. The rearrangement links TRBV7-6 to TRBJ2-7, with 9 nucleotides matching TRBD2. The CDR3 covers 14 residues. Germline trimming cut 1 base from V and 2 bases from J; bases unmatched to any gene: 0. The germline gives CDR1 SGHVS, CDR2 FNYEAQ. CDR3 coding DNA: TGTGCCAGCAGCTTAGGCGGGGGGGCCTACGAGCAGTACTTC. Residues: CASSLGGGAYEQYF.

The rearrangement uses TRBV7-9 and TRBJ1-1; 9 nucleotides line up with TRBD1. The CDR3 contains 16 residues. Per germline, CDR1 SEHNR and CDR2 FQNEAQ (reference sequence). J gave up 0 bases and V 4 bases, and 6 bases lay outside the gene matches. The DNA for the CDR3 is TGTGCCAGCAGCTCGGGACAGGGAGGGGTGAACACTGAAGCTTTCTTT. It specifies CASSSGQGGVNTEAFF.

Regarding this clone: The identical CDR3 is also encoded by other nucleotide sequences in the sample. V is TRBV11-2 and J is TRBJ2-1; possibly TRBD2 for D (6 bases). Trimming shortened V by 4 bases and J by 6 bases, and 7 bases separated the two germline ends. The germline V gene has CDR1 SGHAT and CDR2 FQNNGV. CDR3 length equals 12 residues. The CDR3 nucleotides are TGTGCCAGCAGCTCGGGACTCAATGAGCAGTTCTTC. Translating gives CASSSGLNEQFF.